The 6 T cell receptor beta chains below come from one sample, sequenced in a study of cytomegalovirus exposure and HLA in healthy donors. Use of 60 Vbeta and 13 Jbeta primers characterized the PCR. The repertoire was sequenced with immunoSEQ multiplex PCR; TCRdb's copy has only in-frame clones and lacks some. The data hold roughly 140,000 clones, with about 78% observed a single time. The source material was PBMCs. The source is a man between 35 and 55 years old in good health and CMV-seropositive.

This sequence joins TRBV18 and TRBJ2-5, with 9 bases identical to TRBD1. The CDR3 consists of 14 residues. V lost 4 bases to trimming and J lost 5 bases; unmatched junction nucleotides: 5. The germline V gene has CDR1 KGHSH and CDR2 LQKENI. CDR3 amino acids: CASSQQGARETQYF. The CDR3 coding sequence is TGTGCCAGCTCACAACAGGGGGCCCGGGAGACCCAGTACTTC.

The rearrangement joins TRBV6-5 to TRBJ1-6, with unresolved D. The V end was cut by 0 bases, the J end by 7 bases, with 13 bases between. The CDR3 runs to 16 residues. The germline gives CDR1 MNHEY, CDR2 SVGAGI. The CDR3: CASSYSAVGANSPLHF. Here the CDR3 DNA reads TGTGCCAGCAGTTACTCGGCGGTTGGTGCCAATTCACCCCTCCACTTT.

V is TRBV10-2 and J is TRBJ2-1; D possibly corresponds to TRBD2 (6 bases). Germline CDR1 and CDR2: WSHSY and SAAADI. The V end was cut by 5 bases, the J end by 4 bases, with 12 bases between. There are 14 residues in the CDR3. The CDR3 DNA sequence: TGCGCCAGCAGTAGAAAGGGACTTTACAATGAGCAGTTCTTC. Encoded protein: CASSRKGLYNEQFF.

The gene calls are TRBV5-1 and TRBJ2-3, with a possible D match to TRBD2 (6 bases). Deletions cut 0 bases from V and 0 bases from J, with 11 bases between. Germline V gives CDR1 SGHRS, CDR2 YFSETQ. CDR3 length: 16 residues. Here the CDR3 reads CASSLAGGVSTDTQYF. The CDR3 bases are TGCGCCAGCAGCTTGGCCGGCGGGGTCAGCACAGATACGCAGTATTTT.

The CDR3 reads CASRLQLAASYEQYF. For the CDR3, the DNA is TGTGCCAGCAGGTTGCAACTAGCCGCCTCCTACGAGCAGTACTTC. The gene calls are TRBV6-6 and TRBJ2-7; tentatively, D is TRBD2 (6 bases). This CDR3 spans 15 amino acids. Germline V gives CDR1 MNHNY, CDR2 SVGAGI (reference sequence). V lost 6 bases and J 0 bases, leaving 15 bases between the germline ends.

This chain links TRBV7-9 with TRBJ2-1; a possible D gene is TRBD2 (6 bases). The V gene lost 5 bases and the J gene lost 2 bases, with 13 bases spanning the gap. This CDR3 contains 15 residues. Per germline, CDR1 SEHNR and CDR2 FQNEAQ (reference sequence). CDR3 residues: CASSAPGLTYNEQFF. Written as DNA, the CDR3 is TGTGCCAGCAGCGCACCGGGACTGACCTACAATGAGCAGTTCTTC.